The rows below give T cell receptor beta chains drawn from one sample of a study of control samples from healthy donors and cancer patients. This table comes from immunoSEQ multiplex PCR, and its TCRdb copy is limited to in-frame clones, with some not included. The sample consists of around 100,000 clones, 85% to 90% of them appearing once. Source material: blood. These receptors were taken from a man aged 30 to 39 in good health. CDR3s include the opening cysteine and the closing phenylalanine or tryptophan. A D gene is named only where the DNA matches it firmly. The size field is filled for only some rows; it gives once, few, many or a size class.

cdr3_nt: TGTGCCAGTAGTAGCCAGGGGAGTTTGGGGGACTCTGGGGCCAACGTCCTGACTTTC; cdr3_aa: CASSSQGSLGDSGANVLTF; clone_size: .; d_call: .; v_call: TRBV19; j_call: TRBJ2-6
cdr3_nt: TGTGCCACCAGCAGCAGGGGGTTGAATGAAAAACTGTTTTTT; cdr3_aa: CATSSRGLNEKLFF; clone_size: .; d_call: TRBD1; v_call: TRBV15; j_call: TRBJ1-4
cdr3_nt: TGCGCCAGCAGCCCCGCTCGGGGAGTGGGTAATGAGCAGTTCTTC; cdr3_aa: CASSPARGVGNEQFF; clone_size: .; d_call: .; v_call: TRBV4-3; j_call: TRBJ2-1
cdr3_nt: TGTGCCAGCAGCTTAGCGGGGGGGTGGAATGAGCAGTTCTTC; cdr3_aa: CASSLAGGWNEQFF; clone_size: .; d_call: TRBD2; v_call: TRBV7-6; j_call: TRBJ2-1
cdr3_nt: TGTGCCACCAGCAGAGATGCCGCCTCTCAGCCCCAGCATTTT; cdr3_aa: CATSRDAASQPQHF; clone_size: .; d_call: .; v_call: TRBV15; j_call: TRBJ1-5
cdr3_nt: TGTGCTAGTGGTTTGGTACTAGCGGGAGTAATAATGGAGCAGTTCTTC; cdr3_aa: CASGLVLAGVIMEQFF; clone_size: .; d_call: TRBD2; v_call: TRBV12-5; j_call: TRBJ2-1
cdr3_nt: TGTGCCAGCAGCTCCGGGGCCGAATGGGGCGAGCAGTACTTC; cdr3_aa: CASSSGAEWGEQYF; clone_size: .; d_call: .; v_call: TRBV5-4; j_call: TRBJ2-7
cdr3_nt: TGTGCCAGCAGCCAGTTAGACGGTGGAGAGCGGGGGGCCAAAAGTGGTGAGCAGTTCTTC; cdr3_aa: CASSQLDGGERGAKSGEQFF; clone_size: once; d_call: TRBD2; v_call: TRBV4-2; j_call: TRBJ2-1
cdr3_nt: TGTGCCTGGAATTCAGGGGGACATGGCTACACCTTC; cdr3_aa: CAWNSGGHGYTF; clone_size: .; d_call: TRBD1; v_call: TRBV30; j_call: TRBJ1-2
cdr3_nt: TGTGCCAGCAGCACAGGGTATAGCAATCAGCCCCAGCATTTT; cdr3_aa: CASSTGYSNQPQHF; clone_size: .; d_call: .; v_call: TRBV27; j_call: TRBJ1-5
cdr3_nt: TGTGCCAGCATCTCCCGGGCCAGGAACACTGAAGCTTTCTTT; cdr3_aa: CASISRARNTEAFF; clone_size: .; d_call: .; v_call: TRBV6-5; j_call: TRBJ1-1
cdr3_nt: TGTGCCAGCAGCTTAGGACTAGCGGGAGGTGGAGATACGCAGTATTTT; cdr3_aa: CASSLGLAGGGDTQYF; clone_size: .; d_call: TRBD2; v_call: TRBV7-2; j_call: TRBJ2-3
cdr3_nt: TGTGCCAGCAGTTACGGTCGCACTAGCGGGACTATCTCCTACGAGCAGTACTTC; cdr3_aa: CASSYGRTSGTISYEQYF; clone_size: .; d_call: TRBD2; v_call: TRBV6-2/TRBV6-3; j_call: TRBJ2-7
cdr3_nt: TGTGCCAGCAGCTCCACAGGGAAATATGGCTACACCTTC; cdr3_aa: CASSSTGKYGYTF; clone_size: .; d_call: .; v_call: TRBV7-2; j_call: TRBJ1-2
cdr3_nt: TGTGCCAGCAGCCAAGATTCGGGGCTCAAAGGCTACACCTTC; cdr3_aa: CASSQDSGLKGYTF; clone_size: .; d_call: .; v_call: TRBV4-2; j_call: TRBJ1-2
cdr3_nt: TGTGCCAGCAGGCGCTTGGGGCAGCTTAATTCACCCCTCCACTTT; cdr3_aa: CASRRLGQLNSPLHF; clone_size: .; d_call: .; v_call: TRBV27; j_call: TRBJ1-6
cdr3_nt: TGTGCCAGCAGTTTAGCCAGTCCAAACGAGCAGTACTTC; cdr3_aa: CASSLASPNEQYF; clone_size: .; d_call: .; v_call: TRBV28; j_call: TRBJ2-7
cdr3_nt: TGTGCCACCAGCAGAGATCTGGGAAACACCGGGGAGCTGTTTTTT; cdr3_aa: CATSRDLGNTGELFF; clone_size: .; d_call: .; v_call: TRBV15; j_call: TRBJ2-2
cdr3_nt: TGTGCCAGCAGCGTAGGTCGGTCGAATAATTCACCCCTCCACTTT; cdr3_aa: CASSVGRSNNSPLHF; clone_size: .; d_call: .; v_call: TRBV9; j_call: TRBJ1-6
cdr3_nt: TGCGCCAGCAGCTTCTCTGCCAACGTCCTGACTTTC; cdr3_aa: CASSFSANVLTF; clone_size: .; d_call: .; v_call: TRBV5-1; j_call: TRBJ2-6
cdr3_nt: TGTGCCAGCAGCTTCCGCTTTAGGGGCACAGATACGCAGTATTTT; cdr3_aa: CASSFRFRGTDTQYF; clone_size: .; d_call: .; v_call: TRBV5-8; j_call: TRBJ2-3
cdr3_nt: TGCGCCAGCAGCGGGGGCCGGGGGGGCCAAGAGACCCAGTACTTC; cdr3_aa: CASSGGRGGQETQYF; clone_size: .; d_call: TRBD2; v_call: TRBV5-1; j_call: TRBJ2-5
cdr3_nt: TGTGCCAGCTCACCGTATCCGGGACAGGGGCTGAACACTGAAGCTTTCTTT; cdr3_aa: CASSPYPGQGLNTEAFF; clone_size: .; d_call: TRBD1; v_call: TRBV18; j_call: TRBJ1-1
cdr3_nt: TGCGCCAGCAGACCCTCTGGAGGGGGCGCGGACAATGAGCAGTTCTTC; cdr3_aa: CASRPSGGGADNEQFF; clone_size: .; d_call: .; v_call: TRBV10-1; j_call: TRBJ2-1
cdr3_nt: TGCGCCAGCAGCCTCTCCGGTGGACTAGCGGGGGGACTACCCTACAATGAGCAGTTCTTC; cdr3_aa: CASSLSGGLAGGLPYNEQFF; clone_size: .; d_call: TRBD2; v_call: TRBV4-1; j_call: TRBJ2-1
cdr3_nt: TGTGCTAGTGCCCTCCTTCCGGGACAGATAAACACTGAAGCTTTCTTT; cdr3_aa: CASALLPGQINTEAFF; clone_size: once; d_call: TRBD1; v_call: TRBV12-5; j_call: TRBJ1-1
cdr3_nt: TGTGCCAGCAGTTTATTGGCTAGCGGGAGCGGGGATACGCAGTATTTT; cdr3_aa: CASSLLASGSGDTQYF; clone_size: .; d_call: TRBD2; v_call: TRBV27; j_call: TRBJ2-3
cdr3_nt: TGTGCCAGCAGCTTAGATCTAATAGGGCAGCGGAACACTGAAGCTTTCTTT; cdr3_aa: CASSLDLIGQRNTEAFF; clone_size: .; d_call: .; v_call: TRBV11-3; j_call: TRBJ1-1